This is a list of T cell receptor beta chains from one sample in a study of identical twins. Each CDR3 protein gets one entry after TCRdb re-called the 5' RACE reads with MiXCR. The sample includes hundreds of thousands of distinct CDR3 sequences, around 6.8% of them seen just once. The sample was also linked to a second study, of yellow fever vaccine responses in identical twins.

The sequenced sample consisted of memory (CD45RO+) T cells sorted from blood. These receptor sequences come from a young woman in good health. CDR3s include the opening cysteine and the closing phenylalanine or tryptophan. Fields, in order: clone size, J gene, D gene, V gene, CDR3 protein, CDR3 DNA. The D gene is left open where the match is weak. Clone size, where shown, is once, few, many, or a class for clones that have expanded.

clone_size: few; j_call: TRBJ2-6; d_call: NA; v_call: TRBV5-4; cdr3_aa: CASSLDSLMRISGANVLTF; cdr3_nt: TGTGCCAGCAGCTTGGACTCTCTAATGAGGATCTCTGGGGCCAACGTCCTGACTTTC
clone_size: NA; j_call: TRBJ2-2; d_call: NA; v_call: TRBV19; cdr3_aa: CASRDQNTGELFF; cdr3_nt: TGTGCCAGTAGGGACCAAAACACCGGGGAGCTGTTTTTT
clone_size: few; j_call: TRBJ2-2; d_call: TRBD2; v_call: TRBV9; cdr3_aa: CASGGTSLPTGELFF; cdr3_nt: TGTGCCAGCGGGGGGACTAGCTTGCCCACCGGGGAGCTGTTTTTT
clone_size: few; j_call: TRBJ2-6; d_call: NA; v_call: TRBV5-1; cdr3_aa: CASSLWGANVLTF; cdr3_nt: TGCGCCAGCAGCTTATGGGGGGCCAACGTCCTGACTTTC
clone_size: few; j_call: TRBJ2-5; d_call: NA; v_call: TRBV30; cdr3_aa: CAWRFAASGTQYF; cdr3_nt: TGTGCCTGGCGTTTCGCGGCCTCGGGGACCCAGTACTTC
clone_size: NA; j_call: TRBJ2-5; d_call: TRBD1; v_call: TRBV28; cdr3_aa: CASSLRQGYQETQYF; cdr3_nt: TGTGCCAGCAGTTTAAGACAGGGCTACCAAGAGACCCAGTACTTC
clone_size: many; j_call: TRBJ1-1; d_call: NA; v_call: TRBV28; cdr3_aa: CASTLERNTEAFF; cdr3_nt: TGTGCCAGCACCCTGGAGCGGAACACTGAAGCTTTCTTT
clone_size: many; j_call: TRBJ1-4; d_call: NA; v_call: TRBV12-3/TRBV12-4; cdr3_aa: CASSFTSSGEKLFF; cdr3_nt: TGTGCCAGCAGTTTTACCTCGTCAGGTGAAAAACTGTTTTTT
clone_size: many; j_call: TRBJ2-1; d_call: TRBD2; v_call: TRBV7-7; cdr3_aa: CASSSGLAGAPEQFF; cdr3_nt: TGTGCTAGCAGTTCAGGACTAGCGGGAGCGCCTGAGCAGTTCTTC
clone_size: many; j_call: TRBJ2-2; d_call: TRBD1; v_call: TRBV6-4; cdr3_aa: CASSEGTANTGELFF; cdr3_nt: TGTGCCAGCAGTGAAGGGACAGCGAACACCGGGGAGCTGTTTTTT
clone_size: many; j_call: TRBJ2-3; d_call: NA; v_call: TRBV7-2; cdr3_aa: CASRNAGTDTQYF; cdr3_nt: TGTGCCAGCAGAAATGCCGGCACAGATACGCAGTATTTT
clone_size: many; j_call: TRBJ2-3; d_call: NA; v_call: TRBV7-3; cdr3_aa: CASSPTGTDTQYF; cdr3_nt: TGTGCCAGCAGCCCAACCGGCACAGATACGCAGTATTTT
clone_size: many; j_call: TRBJ2-2; d_call: NA; v_call: TRBV29-1; cdr3_aa: CSARESTGELFF; cdr3_nt: TGCAGCGCCCGAGAGTCAACCGGGGAGCTGTTTTTT
clone_size: NA; j_call: TRBJ2-5; d_call: NA; v_call: TRBV7-9; cdr3_aa: CAIGPGSRETQYF; cdr3_nt: TGTGCCATCGGCCCCGGGAGTCGGGAGACCCAGTACTTC
clone_size: many; j_call: TRBJ1-5; d_call: NA; v_call: TRBV3-1; cdr3_aa: CASSQGTGIQPQHF; cdr3_nt: TGTGCCAGCAGCCAAGGGACGGGCATACAGCCCCAGCATTTT
clone_size: NA; j_call: TRBJ2-3; d_call: NA; v_call: TRBV21-1; cdr3_aa: CASSKVSGAGGADTQYF; cdr3_nt: TGTGCCAGCAGCAAAGTATCGGGAGCGGGAGGGGCAGATACGCAGTATTTT
clone_size: few; j_call: TRBJ2-5; d_call: NA; v_call: TRBV7-9; cdr3_aa: CASSSRAPKWETQYF; cdr3_nt: TGTGCCAGCAGCTCCAGGGCGCCCAAATGGGAGACCCAGTACTTC
clone_size: many; j_call: TRBJ1-3; d_call: NA; v_call: TRBV12-3/TRBV12-4; cdr3_aa: CASSLGQTRFSGNTIYF; cdr3_nt: TGTGCCAGCAGTTTAGGGCAGACTCGATTCTCTGGAAACACCATATATTTT
clone_size: few; j_call: TRBJ1-1; d_call: TRBD1; v_call: TRBV27; cdr3_aa: CASSMDRGRTEAFF; cdr3_nt: TGTGCCAGCAGCATGGACAGGGGTCGGACTGAAGCTTTCTTT
clone_size: few; j_call: TRBJ2-7; d_call: NA; v_call: TRBV7-7; cdr3_aa: CASSLSEAYEQYF; cdr3_nt: TGTGCTAGCAGCTTATCGGAGGCCTACGAGCAGTACTTC
clone_size: NA; j_call: TRBJ2-5; d_call: NA; v_call: TRBV7-2; cdr3_aa: CASRGAPETQYF; cdr3_nt: TGTGCCAGCAGGGGGGCCCCAGAGACCCAGTACTTC
clone_size: few; j_call: TRBJ2-1; d_call: TRBD2; v_call: TRBV29-1; cdr3_aa: CSVEDRTSGRNNEQFF; cdr3_nt: TGCAGCGTTGAAGATAGGACTAGCGGGAGGAACAATGAGCAGTTCTTC
clone_size: NA; j_call: TRBJ2-1; d_call: TRBD2; v_call: TRBV7-2; cdr3_aa: CASSFSGGQSYNEQFF; cdr3_nt: TGTGCCAGCAGCTTTAGCGGGGGGCAGTCCTACAATGAGCAGTTCTTC
clone_size: few; j_call: TRBJ2-7; d_call: NA; v_call: TRBV10-3; cdr3_aa: CAISGGTAYEQYF; cdr3_nt: TGTGCCATCAGTGGCGGGACTGCCTACGAGCAGTACTTC
clone_size: few; j_call: TRBJ2-7; d_call: NA; v_call: TRBV7-2; cdr3_aa: CASSFVRGRGEQYF; cdr3_nt: TGTGCCAGCAGCTTTGTGCGTGGAAGGGGTGAGCAGTACTTC
clone_size: many; j_call: TRBJ2-1; d_call: NA; v_call: TRBV2; cdr3_aa: CASTRDQNNEQFF; cdr3_nt: TGTGCCAGCACGAGGGACCAAAACAATGAGCAGTTCTTC
clone_size: many; j_call: TRBJ2-7; d_call: NA; v_call: TRBV28; cdr3_aa: CASSLAGGSTYEQYF; cdr3_nt: TGCGCCAGCAGCTTGGCGGGTGGGTCCACTTACGAGCAGTACTTC
clone_size: NA; j_call: TRBJ1-1; d_call: TRBD1; v_call: TRBV5-6; cdr3_aa: CASSFLQGAYTEAFF; cdr3_nt: TGTGCCAGCAGCTTTTTACAGGGGGCCTATACTGAAGCTTTCTTT
clone_size: NA; j_call: TRBJ2-3; d_call: NA; v_call: TRBV4-3; cdr3_aa: CASSQDGGRASTDTQYF; cdr3_nt: TGCGCCAGCAGCCAAGATGGAGGCAGGGCAAGCACAGATACGCAGTATTTT
clone_size: many; j_call: TRBJ2-1; d_call: TRBD2; v_call: TRBV2; cdr3_aa: CATPPARGLAGEWSYNEQFF; cdr3_nt: TGTGCCACCCCACCGGCCCGGGGACTAGCGGGAGAGTGGTCCTACAATGAGCAGTTCTTC
clone_size: many; j_call: TRBJ2-5; d_call: NA; v_call: TRBV18; cdr3_aa: CASSPRGKGYQETQYF; cdr3_nt: TGTGCCAGCTCACCACGAGGAAAGGGGTACCAAGAGACCCAGTACTTC
clone_size: few; j_call: TRBJ2-1; d_call: TRBD1; v_call: TRBV7-2; cdr3_aa: CASSHRPGQGWNNEQFF; cdr3_nt: TGTGCCAGCAGCCATCGACCGGGACAGGGGTGGAACAATGAGCAGTTCTTC
clone_size: few; j_call: TRBJ2-7; d_call: TRBD1; v_call: TRBV7-9; cdr3_aa: CASSLGQGFTYEQYF; cdr3_nt: TGTGCCAGCAGCTTAGGACAGGGGTTTACCTACGAGCAGTACTTC
clone_size: few; j_call: TRBJ2-7; d_call: NA; v_call: TRBV3-1; cdr3_aa: CASSQAWDGYEQYF; cdr3_nt: TGTGCCAGCAGCCAAGCCTGGGACGGCTACGAGCAGTACTTC
clone_size: NA; j_call: TRBJ2-2; d_call: NA; v_call: TRBV11-1; cdr3_aa: CASSFTGDDTGELFF; cdr3_nt: TGTGCCAGCAGCTTTACCGGGGACGACACCGGGGAGCTGTTTTTT
clone_size: NA; j_call: TRBJ1-6; d_call: NA; v_call: TRBV6-1; cdr3_aa: CASCLGVGGNSPLHF; cdr3_nt: TGTGCCAGCTGCTTGGGGGTCGGGGGGAATTCACCCCTCCACTTT
clone_size: NA; j_call: TRBJ2-7; d_call: NA; v_call: TRBV28; cdr3_aa: CASSAAGTLNLRQYF; cdr3_nt: TGTGCCAGCAGTGCTGCCGGGACCCTAAACCTGAGGCAGTACTTC
clone_size: many; j_call: TRBJ1-5; d_call: TRBD1; v_call: TRBV5-5; cdr3_aa: CASSRRGDSDSNQPQHF; cdr3_nt: TGTGCCAGCAGCCGGAGGGGGGACAGCGATAGCAATCAGCCCCAGCATTTT
clone_size: many; j_call: TRBJ2-5; d_call: TRBD1; v_call: TRBV20-1; cdr3_aa: CSAGDRGRETQYF; cdr3_nt: TGCAGTGCTGGCGACAGGGGGCGAGAGACCCAGTACTTC
clone_size: many; j_call: TRBJ2-2; d_call: NA; v_call: TRBV10-3; cdr3_aa: CAISEVGGRSTGELFF; cdr3_nt: TGTGCCATCAGTGAGGTCGGAGGGCGAAGCACCGGGGAGCTGTTTTTT
clone_size: few; j_call: TRBJ2-3; d_call: NA; v_call: TRBV20-1; cdr3_aa: CSALPGTGTEGDTQYF; cdr3_nt: TGCAGTGCACTCCCAGGGACGGGAACGGAGGGAGATACGCAGTATTTT
clone_size: few; j_call: TRBJ2-6; d_call: NA; v_call: TRBV6-5; cdr3_aa: CASSYSTSSRGANVLTF; cdr3_nt: TGTGCCAGCAGTTACTCGACCAGCTCCCGGGGGGCCAACGTCCTGACTTTC
clone_size: few; j_call: TRBJ1-1; d_call: NA; v_call: TRBV28; cdr3_aa: CASRIMGSTEAFF; cdr3_nt: TGTGCCAGCAGGATTATGGGGAGCACTGAAGCTTTCTTT
clone_size: many; j_call: TRBJ2-1; d_call: TRBD2; v_call: TRBV7-8; cdr3_aa: CASSSRLAESYNEQFF; cdr3_nt: TGTGCCAGCAGCTCCCGACTAGCCGAAAGCTACAATGAGCAGTTCTTC
clone_size: many; j_call: TRBJ2-7; d_call: NA; v_call: TRBV5-1; cdr3_aa: CASSLAGFYEQYF; cdr3_nt: TGCGCCAGCAGCTTGGCAGGGTTCTACGAGCAGTACTTC
clone_size: many; j_call: TRBJ1-1; d_call: NA; v_call: TRBV7-9; cdr3_aa: CASSLQDRPNTEAFF; cdr3_nt: TGTGCCAGCAGCTTACAGGACAGACCAAACACTGAAGCTTTCTTT
clone_size: NA; j_call: TRBJ2-2; d_call: TRBD2; v_call: TRBV7-2; cdr3_aa: CASSLTSGRAAGELFF; cdr3_nt: TGTGCCAGCAGTTTAACTAGCGGGAGGGCCGCCGGGGAGCTGTTTTTT